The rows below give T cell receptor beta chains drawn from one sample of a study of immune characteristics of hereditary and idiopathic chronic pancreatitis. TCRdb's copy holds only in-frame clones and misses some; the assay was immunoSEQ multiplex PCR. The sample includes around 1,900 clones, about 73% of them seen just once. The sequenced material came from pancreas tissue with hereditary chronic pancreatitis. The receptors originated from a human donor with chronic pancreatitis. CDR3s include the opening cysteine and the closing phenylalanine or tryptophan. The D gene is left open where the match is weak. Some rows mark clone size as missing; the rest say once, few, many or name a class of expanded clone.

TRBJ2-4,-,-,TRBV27,TGTGCCAGCAGTCCGACAGAGTTCGTAGCCAAAAACATTCAGTACTTC,CASSPTEFVAKNIQYF
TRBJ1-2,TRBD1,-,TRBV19,TGTGCCAGTAGTCTTTACAGGGGTAGCTACACCTTC,CASSLYRGSYTF
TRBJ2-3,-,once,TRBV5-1,TGCGCCAGCAGCCCCCCCAGTGGCGGGAGCACAGATACGCAGTATTTT,CASSPPSGGSTDTQYF
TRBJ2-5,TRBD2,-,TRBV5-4,TGTGCCAGCGCTCGGGCTAGCGGTCAAGAGACCCAGTACTTC,CASARASGQETQYF
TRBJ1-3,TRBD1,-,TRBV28,TGTGCCAGCGCCGACGGACAGGTTGGAAACACCATATATTTT,CASADGQVGNTIYF
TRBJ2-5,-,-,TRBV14,TGTGCCAGCAGCCAAGGTAGAGGCTCCGCGGGCCAAGAGACCCAGTACTTC,CASSQGRGSAGQETQYF
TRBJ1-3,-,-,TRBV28,TGTGCCAGCAGTTTTCCGACAGTTGGAAACACCATATATTTT,CASSFPTVGNTIYF
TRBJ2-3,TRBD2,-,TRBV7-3,TGTGCCAGCAGCTTCTCGGGACTAGCGGCGCAGTATTTT,CASSFSGLAAQYF
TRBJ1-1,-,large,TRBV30,TGTGCCTGGGGGCTTGGGCAAGTCAACACTGAAGCTTTCTTT,CAWGLGQVNTEAFF
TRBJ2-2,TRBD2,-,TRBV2,TGTGCCAGCAGTGATGATGGGCGGGAGGTTAGCGGGGAGCTGTTTTTT,CASSDDGREVSGELFF
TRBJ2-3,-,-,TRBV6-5,TGTGCCAGCAGTTACTCGATATCGCGACCCACAGATACGCAGTATTTT,CASSYSISRPTDTQYF
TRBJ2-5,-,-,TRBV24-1,TGTGCCACTTCGACAGGGTACGGAGGGGAGACCCAGTACTTC,CATSTGYGGETQYF
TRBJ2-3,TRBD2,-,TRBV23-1,TGCGCCAGCAGTCGCCGGGAGGCTAGCACAGATACGCAGTATTTT,CASSRREASTDTQYF
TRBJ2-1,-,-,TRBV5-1,TGCGCCAGCAGAACACAGGGCAATGAGCAGTTCTTC,CASRTQGNEQFF
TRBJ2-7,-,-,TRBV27,TGTGCCAGCAGGAGCGCTTCCTACGAGCAGTACTTC,CASRSASYEQYF
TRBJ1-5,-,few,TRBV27,TGTGCCAGCAGTTTTCGGGGGCCCGCCTTGGATAGCAATCAGCCCCAGCATTTT,CASSFRGPALDSNQPQHF
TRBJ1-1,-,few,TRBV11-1,TGTGCCAGCAGCTTTGGCAGGGGAGGGACTGAAGCTTTCTTT,CASSFGRGGTEAFF
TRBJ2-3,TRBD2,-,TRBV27,TGTGCCAGCAGTTTGACTAGCGGGAGCACAGATACGCAGTATTTT,CASSLTSGSTDTQYF
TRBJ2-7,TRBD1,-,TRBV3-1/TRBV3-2,TGTGCCAGTTCTAGGACAGGGGAAGAGCAGTACTTC,CASSRTGEEQYF
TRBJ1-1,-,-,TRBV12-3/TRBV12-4,TGTGCCAGCGCCCTCTTCAACACTGAAGCTTTCTTT,CASALFNTEAFF
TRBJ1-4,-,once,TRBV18,TGTGCCAGCTCACCCGTCGACAGGACTAATGAAAAACTGTTTTTT,CASSPVDRTNEKLFF
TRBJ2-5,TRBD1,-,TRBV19,TGTGCCAGTAGTATGATCACAGGGGGCGCAGAGACCCAGTACTTC,CASSMITGGAETQYF
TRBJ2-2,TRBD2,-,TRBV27,TGTGCCAGCAGTTTCCAGCTAGCGGGAACCGGGGAGCTGTTTTTT,CASSFQLAGTGELFF
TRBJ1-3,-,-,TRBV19,TGTGCCAGTAGTATTTTCGCAGGGGCTGGAAACACCATATATTTT,CASSIFAGAGNTIYF
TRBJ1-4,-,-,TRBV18,TGTGCCAGCTCACCCTTAGGGGCGCGGGGCTATGCAACTAATGAAAAACTGTTTTTT,CASSPLGARGYATNEKLFF
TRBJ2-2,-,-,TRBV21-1,TGTGCCCGACCGAGGATGACAGGGCCGCATGCGTTCACCGGGGAGCTGTTTTTT,CARPRMTGPHAFTGELFF
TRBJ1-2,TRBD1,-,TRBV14,TGTGCCAGCAGCCAAGGCCCCACACAGGGGCCTCTGGGCTATGGCTACACCTTC,CASSQGPTQGPLGYGYTF
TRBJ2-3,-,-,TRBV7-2,TGTGCCAGCAGCCCCGCGGCGGGAACTGGCACAGATACGCAGTATTTT,CASSPAAGTGTDTQYF
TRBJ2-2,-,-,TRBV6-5,TGTGCCAGCACCTCAGCGCCTGCGAACACCGGGGAGCTGTTTTTT,CASTSAPANTGELFF
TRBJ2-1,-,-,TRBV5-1,TGCGCCAGCAGCTTGACGGGAGCCGCGGTTGAGCAGTTCTTC,CASSLTGAAVEQFF
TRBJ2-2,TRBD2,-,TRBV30,TGTGCCTGGAGTGTACTAGCGGGAGGGCCCGGAGAGCTGTTTTTT,CAWSVLAGGPGELFF
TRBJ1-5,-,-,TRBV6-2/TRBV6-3,TGTGCCAGCAGTACAGGTGGGCAGCCCCAGCATTTT,CASSTGGQPQHF
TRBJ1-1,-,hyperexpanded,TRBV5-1,TGCGCCAGCAGCTTGGATTGGGTTAACACTGAAGCTTTCTTT,CASSLDWVNTEAFF
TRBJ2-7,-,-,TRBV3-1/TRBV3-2,TGTGCCAGCAGCCATAGCGAGGTCGAGCAGTACTTC,CASSHSEVEQYF
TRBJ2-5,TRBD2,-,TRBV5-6,TGTGCCAGCAGCTCGCCTCCTAGCGGGAGGCCCCCAGAGACCCAGTACTTC,CASSSPPSGRPPETQYF
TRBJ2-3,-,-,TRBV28,TGTGCCAGCAGCCCGCCGGGCCCAGATACGCAGTATTTT,CASSPPGPDTQYF
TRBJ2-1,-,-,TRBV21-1,TGTGCCAGCAGCAAAGCGAGGGCTTCGTACAATGAGCAGTTCTTC,CASSKARASYNEQFF
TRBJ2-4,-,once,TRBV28,TGTGCCAGCACAGTGGACGGGAGAAACATTCAGTACTTC,CASTVDGRNIQYF
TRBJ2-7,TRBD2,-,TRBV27,TGTGCCAGCATGGCGGCTATAGCGGGAGACGAGCAGTACTTC,CASMAAIAGDEQYF
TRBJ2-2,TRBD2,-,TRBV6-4,TGTGCCAGCAGTGACGGGACTAGCGGGGGCACCGGGGAGCTGTTTTTT,CASSDGTSGGTGELFF
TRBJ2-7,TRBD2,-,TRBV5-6,TGTGCCAGCAGCTTCGACTGGACGGCTCGGACTAGCGGGACCTACGAGCAGTACTTC,CASSFDWTARTSGTYEQYF
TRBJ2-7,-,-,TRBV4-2,TGTGCCAGCAGCCTGCGAGGAGGCCACGAGCAGTACTTC,CASSLRGGHEQYF
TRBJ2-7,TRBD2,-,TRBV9,TGTGCCAGCAGCCCCTTCGAGCGGGAGAGCGACGAGCAGTACTTC,CASSPFERESDEQYF
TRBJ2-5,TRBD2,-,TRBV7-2,TGTGCCAGCAGCCTCGGACTAGCGGGAGGGCATGGAGAGACCCAGTACTTC,CASSLGLAGGHGETQYF
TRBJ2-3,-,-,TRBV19,TGTGCCAGTAGACAGGGTGGGGGCACAGATACGCAGTATTTT,CASRQGGGTDTQYF
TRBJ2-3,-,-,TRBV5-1,TGCGCCAGCAGCTTGTTGGGTCTTACGGATACGCAGTATTTT,CASSLLGLTDTQYF
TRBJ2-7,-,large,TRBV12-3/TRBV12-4,TGTGCCAGCAGTTTGCAGGGGAACAACGAGCAGTACTTC,CASSLQGNNEQYF
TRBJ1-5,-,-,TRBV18,TGTGCCAGCTCACCTGGGCAGAATCAGCCCCAGCATTTT,CASSPGQNQPQHF
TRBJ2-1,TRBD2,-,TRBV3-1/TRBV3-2,TGTGCCAGCAGCCAAGAAACTAGCGGATACAATGAGCAGTTCTTC,CASSQETSGYNEQFF
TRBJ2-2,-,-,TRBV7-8,TGTGCCAGCAGCTGGACCTGGGTAGCCGGGGAGCTGTTTTTT,CASSWTWVAGELFF
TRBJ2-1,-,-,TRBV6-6,TGTGCCACCATGGACTATATAGCCAACAATGAGCAGTTCTTC,CATMDYIANNEQFF
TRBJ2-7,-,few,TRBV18,TGTGCCAGCTCACCAGAGGACGAAAACTCCTACGAGCAGTACTTC,CASSPEDENSYEQYF
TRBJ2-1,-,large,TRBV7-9,TGTGCCAGCAGCCATGAGGACTATGCGTCCAATGAGCAGTTCTTC,CASSHEDYASNEQFF
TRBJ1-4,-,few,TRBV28,TGTGCCAGCAGTTTTTATTTGGCTAATGAAAAACTGTTTTTT,CASSFYLANEKLFF
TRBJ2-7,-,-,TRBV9,TGTGCCAGCAGCGTAGGGACAGCCTCCTCCTACGAGCAGTACTTC,CASSVGTASSYEQYF
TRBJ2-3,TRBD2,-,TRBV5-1,TGCGCCAGCACTCCCGAAGGGACTAGGGTGGCAGATACGCAGTATTTT,CASTPEGTRVADTQYF
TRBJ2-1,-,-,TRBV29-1,TGCAGCGTTTGGATCAATGAGCAGTTCTTC,CSVWINEQFF